A selection of T cell receptor beta chains follows, all from one sample in a study of HIV-infected patients and healthy controls. Via MiXCR, TCRdb re-called the 5' RACE reads, giving one row per CDR3 protein. The profile shows roughly 20,000 distinct CDR3 sequences, roughly 15% of them singletons. The material sequenced was CD8+ T cells from blood. The origin of the receptors is a human donor in good health. Both conserved end residues are part of each CDR3.

V: TRBV19; J: TRBJ2-6; CDR3: CASSLPQGSGANVLTF
V: TRBV13; J: TRBJ1-1; CDR3: CASSFENAEAFF
V: TRBV12-3/TRBV12-4; J: TRBJ2-2; CDR3: CASSSGGGYGELFF
V: TRBV14; J: TRBJ2-3; CDR3: CASSQLTSGGADTQYF
V: TRBV6-6; J: TRBJ1-6; CDR3: CASSYRPGHSYNSPLHF
V: TRBV4-2; J: TRBJ2-3; CDR3: CASSQDWGTSTDTQYF
V: TRBV7-9; J: TRBJ2-5; CDR3: CASSLVSPRQETQYF
V: TRBV29-1; J: TRBJ2-3; CDR3: CSVTIAGRRYF
V: TRBV7-9; J: TRBJ1-1; CDR3: CASSPPGDTEAFF
V: TRBV12-3/TRBV12-4; J: TRBJ1-5; CDR3: CASSLTGDSNQPQHF
V: TRBV4-3; J: TRBJ2-2; CDR3: CASSPLRLAGSTGELFF
V: TRBV29-1; J: TRBJ2-3; CDR3: CSWGETLTDTQYF
V: TRBV11-2; J: TRBJ1-5; CDR3: CASSQGAGLGQPQHF
V: TRBV4-3; J: TRBJ2-7; CDR3: CASSQDRDSRYEQYF
V: TRBV5-1; J: TRBJ2-7; CDR3: CASSLDPGLAGYEQYF
V: TRBV14; J: TRBJ2-6; CDR3: CASSQGPSGTAGANVLTF